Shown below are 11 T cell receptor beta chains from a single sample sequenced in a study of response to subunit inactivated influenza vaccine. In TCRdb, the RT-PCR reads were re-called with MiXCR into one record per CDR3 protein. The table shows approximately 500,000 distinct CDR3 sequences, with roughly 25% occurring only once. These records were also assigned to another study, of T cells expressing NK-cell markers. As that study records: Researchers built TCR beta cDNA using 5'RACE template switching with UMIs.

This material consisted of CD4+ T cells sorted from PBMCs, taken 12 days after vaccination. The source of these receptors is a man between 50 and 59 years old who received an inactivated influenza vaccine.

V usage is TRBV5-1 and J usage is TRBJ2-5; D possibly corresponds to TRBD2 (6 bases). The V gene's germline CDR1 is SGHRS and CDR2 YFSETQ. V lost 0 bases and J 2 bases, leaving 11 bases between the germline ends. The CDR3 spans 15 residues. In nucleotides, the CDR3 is TGCGCCAGCAGCTTGGCTACTAGCAATCAAGAGACCCAGTACTTC. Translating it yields CASSLATSNQETQYF.

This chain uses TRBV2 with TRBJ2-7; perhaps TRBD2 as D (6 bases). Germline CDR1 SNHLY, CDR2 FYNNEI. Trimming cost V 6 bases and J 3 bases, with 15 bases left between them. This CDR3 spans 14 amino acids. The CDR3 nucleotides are TGTGCCAGCAGCTACATGGGGGGAGTCTACGAGCAGTACTTC. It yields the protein CASSYMGGVYEQYF.

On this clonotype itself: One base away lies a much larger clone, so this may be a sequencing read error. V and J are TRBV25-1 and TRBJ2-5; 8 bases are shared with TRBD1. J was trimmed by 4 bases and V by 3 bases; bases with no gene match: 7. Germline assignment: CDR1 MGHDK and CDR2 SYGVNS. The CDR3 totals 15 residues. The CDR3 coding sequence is TGTGCCAGCAGTGACCCTGAGACAGGGGTAGAGACCCAGTACTTC. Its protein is CASSDPETGVETQYF.

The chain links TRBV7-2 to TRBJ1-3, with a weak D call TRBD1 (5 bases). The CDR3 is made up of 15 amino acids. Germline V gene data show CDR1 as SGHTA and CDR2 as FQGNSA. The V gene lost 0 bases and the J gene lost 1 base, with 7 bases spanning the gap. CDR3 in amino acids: CASSLAQGSGNTIYF. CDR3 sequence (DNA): TGTGCCAGCAGCTTAGCGCAGGGTTCTGGAAACACCATATATTTT.

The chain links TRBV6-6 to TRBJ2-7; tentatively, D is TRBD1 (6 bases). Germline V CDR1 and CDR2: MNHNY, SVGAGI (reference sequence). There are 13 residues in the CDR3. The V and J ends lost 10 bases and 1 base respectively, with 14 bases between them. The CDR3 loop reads CATRRDTSYEQYF. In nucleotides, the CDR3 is TGTGCCACAAGACGGGACACTTCCTACGAGCAGTACTTC.

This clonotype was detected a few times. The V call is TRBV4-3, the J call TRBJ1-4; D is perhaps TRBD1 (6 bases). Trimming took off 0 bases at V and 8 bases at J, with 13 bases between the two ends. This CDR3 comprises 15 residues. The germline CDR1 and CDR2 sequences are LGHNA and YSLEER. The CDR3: CASSQDTGKVEKLFF. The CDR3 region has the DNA TGCGCCAGCAGCCAAGATACAGGGAAGGTCGAAAAACTGTTTTTT.

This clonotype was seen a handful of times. CDR3 sequence (DNA): TGCGCCAGCAGCCATTGGACAGGGGGCGGTGAAAAACTGTTTTTT. The encoded protein is CASSHWTGGGEKLFF. The chain couples TRBV4-3 to TRBJ1-4; 11 bases are shared with TRBD1. CDR1 and CDR2 (germline): LGHNA, YSLEER. V gave up 3 bases and J gave up 7 bases; unmatched junction bases: 4. This CDR3 is built from 15 residues.

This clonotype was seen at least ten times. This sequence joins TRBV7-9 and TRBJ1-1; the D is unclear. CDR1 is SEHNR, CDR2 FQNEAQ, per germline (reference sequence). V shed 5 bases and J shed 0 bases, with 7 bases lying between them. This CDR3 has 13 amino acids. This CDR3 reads CASSPAMNTEAFF. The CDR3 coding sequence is TGTGCCAGCAGCCCTGCTATGAACACTGAAGCTTTCTTT.

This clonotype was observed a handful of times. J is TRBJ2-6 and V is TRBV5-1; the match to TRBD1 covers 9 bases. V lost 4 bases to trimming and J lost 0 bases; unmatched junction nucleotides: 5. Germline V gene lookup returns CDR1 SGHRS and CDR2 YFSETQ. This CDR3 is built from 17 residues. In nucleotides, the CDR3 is TGCGCCAGCAGCAGAGGGACAGGGTTCTCTGGGGCCAACGTCCTGACTTTC. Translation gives CASSRGTGFSGANVLTF. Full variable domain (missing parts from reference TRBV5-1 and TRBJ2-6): KAGVTQTPRYLIKTRGQQVTLSCSPISGHRSVSWYQQTPGQGLQFLFEYFSETQRNKGNFPGRFSGRQFSNSRSEMNVSTLELGDSALYLCASSRGTGFSGANVLTFGAGSRLTVL.

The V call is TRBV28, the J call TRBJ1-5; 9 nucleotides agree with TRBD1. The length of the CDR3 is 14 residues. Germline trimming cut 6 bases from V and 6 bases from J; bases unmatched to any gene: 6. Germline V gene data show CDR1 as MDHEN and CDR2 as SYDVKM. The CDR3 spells CASRTTGGGQPQHF. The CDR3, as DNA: TGTGCCAGCAGGACGACAGGGGGAGGTCAGCCCCAGCATTTT.

The CDR3 DNA reads as TGTGCCAGCAGTGGTCGTGCGGGGGCCGGGGAGCTGTTTTTT. It translates to CASSGRAGAGELFF. The chain combines TRBV6-1 with TRBJ2-2; 7 nucleotides agree with TRBD2. Germline CDR1 is MNHNS and CDR2 is SASEGT. V lost 4 bases and J lost 6; bases outside the gene matches: 5. The CDR3 runs 14 residues.